These 12 T cell receptor beta chains came from one sample sequenced in a study of cytomegalovirus exposure and HLA in healthy donors. Primers: 60 Vbeta forward and 13 Jbeta reverse. The protocol was immunoSEQ multiplex PCR, while the TCRdb copy is restricted to in-frame clones and leaves out a portion. The sample comprises approximately 160,000 clones, roughly three quarters of which are singletons, and 4.7% rests with the top ten. What was sequenced was PBMCs. All receptors come from a man younger than 30 in good health and CMV-seropositive.

The V call is TRBV30, the J call TRBJ1-2, with D unclear. V was trimmed by 2 bases and J by 4 bases, leaving 17 bases between them. CDR3 length equals 15 residues. The germline gives CDR1 GTSNPN, CDR2 SVGIG (reference sequence). CDR3 sequence: CAWSIPGRLSYGYTF. The CDR3 nucleotides read TGTGCCTGGAGTATCCCCGGCAGGCTGAGCTATGGCTACACCTTC.

V gene TRBV27 combines with J gene TRBJ1-5; perhaps TRBD1 as D (6 bases). The germline gives CDR1 MNHEY, CDR2 SMNVEV (reference sequence). The CDR3 runs 14 residues. Trimming stripped 11 bases from V and 1 base from J, with 15 bases between. The CDR3 DNA follows: TGTGCCTCCCGGCGGGGGGCCAGCAATCAGCCCCAGCATTTT. Protein: CASRRGASNQPQHF.

This clone has more than one count but fewer than ten. The rearrangement uses TRBV4-2 and TRBJ1-2; D not certain. The germline V gene has CDR1 LGHNA and CDR2 YNFKEQ. V lost 4 bases and J 3 bases, leaving 6 bases between the germline ends. The CDR3 contains 12 residues. For the CDR3, the DNA is TGTGCCAGCAGCCGCGAAGACTATGGCTACACCTTC. It specifies CASSREDYGYTF.

This clone was seen only a few times. The chain joins TRBV5-6 to TRBJ2-3; 10 bases line up with TRBD2. This CDR3 comprises 16 residues. With V trimmed by 4 bases and J by 1 base, 6 bases remained unmatched. CDR1 SGHDT and CDR2 YYEEEE come from the germline V gene. Here the CDR3 DNA reads TGTGCCAGCAGCGCAGGACTAGCGGAGGGCACAGATACGCAGTATTTT. Translation gives CASSAGLAEGTDTQYF.

V and J are TRBV7-2 and TRBJ2-3, with 12 bases identical to TRBD2. Looked up from germline, CDR1 is SGHTA and CDR2 is FQGNSA. V was clipped by 2 bases and J by 2 bases; unmatched bases: 8. The CDR3 runs 18 residues. The CDR3 reads CASSLLLAGGLVTDTQYF. CDR3 sequence (DNA): TGTGCCAGCAGCTTATTACTAGCGGGGGGCTTGGTCACAGATACGCAGTATTTT.

This chain links TRBV13 with TRBJ2-7, with 7 bases identical to TRBD1. This CDR3 is built from 12 residues. J lost 3 bases, V lost 5 bases, and 1 base had no gene match. The germline V gene encodes CDR1 PRHDT and CDR2 FYEKMQ (reference sequence). The CDR3 DNA reads as TGTGCCAGCAGCCCAGGGGGCTACGAGCAGTACGTC. This sequence encodes CASSPGGYEQYV.

The chain recombines TRBV6-7 with TRBJ2-1; D might be TRBD1 (6 bases). TRBV6-7 has ORF status, its function being uncertain. V gave up 0 bases and J gave up 4 bases, with 19 bases separating them. The length of the CDR3 is 18 residues. The CDR3 here is CASSYSIRMGHLYNEQFF. The CDR3 region has the DNA TGTGCCAGCAGTTACTCGATCCGGATGGGACACTTGTACAATGAGCAGTTCTTC.

This clone was picked up one time. The chain links TRBV28 to TRBJ1-1; the match to TRBD1 covers 8 bases. J was trimmed by 1 base and V by 2 bases; bases with no gene match: 6. This CDR3 has 16 residues. Germline-derived CDR1 and CDR2 are MDHEN and SYDVKM. The CDR3 DNA follows: TGTGCCAGCAGTTTAGGGCAGGGGGCAGGGAACACTGAAGCTTTCTTT. This gives the protein CASSLGQGAGNTEAFF.

The V and J genes are TRBV11-3 and TRBJ2-7; 10 bases fit TRBD2. Germline CDR1 is SGHNT and CDR2 is YENEEA. Germline trimming cut 3 bases from V and 4 bases from J; bases unmatched to any gene: 6. The CDR3 is made up of 15 amino acids. The CDR3 reads CASSLGTSAIYEQYV. The CDR3 DNA is TGTGCCAGCAGCTTGGGGACTAGCGCGATATACGAGCAGTACGTC.

The rearrangement links TRBV5-1 to TRBJ2-1; the match to TRBD1 covers 7 bases. Trimming at V came to 0 bases and at J to 3 bases, leaving 6 bases not matched to a gene. Germline values: CDR1 SGHRS, CDR2 YFSETQ. This CDR3 is 16 amino acids long. CDR3 in amino acids: CASSLGPGTVYNEQFF. CDR3 sequence (DNA): TGCGCCAGCAGCTTGGGGCCCGGGACAGTCTACAATGAGCAGTTCTTC.

This chain uses TRBV6-1 with TRBJ2-1, with 9 bases identical to TRBD2. The CDR3 has 15 residues. V was pared by 4 bases and J by 7 bases, with 8 bases of the junction left unmatched. Germline V gene data show CDR1 as MNHNS and CDR2 as SASEGT. Here the CDR3 reads CASSAIAGVGNEQFF. Here the CDR3 DNA reads TGTGCCAGCAGTGCCATAGCGGGAGTGGGTAATGAGCAGTTCTTC.

This clone was found a few times. V usage is TRBV9 and J usage is TRBJ1-1; 10 bases are shared with TRBD1. Germline V lookup: CDR1 SGDLS, CDR2 YYNGEE. CDR3 length: 15 residues. The V gene end was trimmed by 0 bases and the J gene end by 3 bases; junction bases not matched to a gene: 2. This CDR3 reads CASSVGDRGDTEAFF. The CDR3 DNA follows: TGTGCCAGCAGCGTAGGGGACAGGGGAGACACTGAAGCTTTCTTT.